Listed below are T cell receptor beta chains from one sample, sequenced in a study of beta chain features in type 1 diabetes. Sequencing was performed with immunoSEQ multiplex PCR; in TCRdb, only in-frame clones are kept and a portion is missing. The sample includes roughly 500,000 clones, roughly an eighth of them seen just once. The sample was naive CD4+ T cells from blood. Every receptor here comes from a woman aged 18-30 years in good health. Each CDR3 is given with its conserved first and last residue. The D gene is left open where the match is weak. Where a row states a size, it is once, few, many or the class of an expanded clone; other rows omit it.

D gene,V gene,clone size,J gene,CDR3 protein,CDR3 DNA
.,TRBV5-1,.,TRBJ2-5,CASSLVAFETQYF,TGCGCCAGCAGCTTGGTGGCATTTGAGACCCAGTACTTC
.,TRBV29-1,few,TRBJ2-6,CSVQKRGRSGANVLTF,TGCAGCGTACAGAAGAGGGGCCGCTCTGGGGCCAACGTCCTGACTTTC
TRBD2,TRBV7-2,few,TRBJ2-2,CASSRLAGERGELFF,TGTGCCAGCAGCCGACTAGCGGGAGAAAGGGGGGAGCTGTTTTTT
TRBD1,TRBV7-2,few,TRBJ2-3,CASSSRGLGTDTQYF,TGTGCCAGCAGCTCAAGGGGGCTGGGCACAGATACGCAGTATTTT
.,TRBV7-2,.,TRBJ2-5,CASSLEGVIVETQYF,TGTGCCAGCAGCTTAGAAGGGGTAATTGTAGAGACCCAGTACTTC
.,TRBV4-3,.,TRBJ2-3,CASSQDQGGRDTQYF,TGCGCCAGCAGCCAAGATCAGGGAGGTAGGGATACGCAGTATTTT
.,TRBV7-3,few,TRBJ2-1,CASRSRAVDYNEQFF,TGTGCCAGCAGATCCCGGGCTGTGGATTACAATGAGCAGTTCTTC
TRBD1,TRBV7-2,few,TRBJ2-6,CASSTQGVPSGANVLTF,TGTGCCAGCAGCACCCAGGGGGTCCCCTCTGGGGCCAACGTCCTGACTTTC
.,TRBV29-1,.,TRBJ2-4,CSVAIPGAKNIQYF,TGCAGCGTCGCGATTCCAGGGGCCAAAAACATTCAGTACTTC
.,TRBV15,.,TRBJ2-4,CATSRVRGSLAKNIQYF,TGTGCCACCAGCAGAGTTCGCGGGTCTTTAGCCAAAAACATTCAGTACTTC
TRBD1,TRBV7-2,.,TRBJ1-5,CASSSLGQGARHF,TGTGCCAGCAGCTCCCTGGGACAGGGCGCTCGGCATTTT
TRBD2,TRBV7-8,.,TRBJ2-3,CASSETSGRAVDTQYF,TGTGCCAGCTCGGAGACTAGCGGGAGGGCCGTAGATACGCAGTATTTT
.,TRBV5-1,.,TRBJ2-1,CASSSGQHNEQFF,TGCGCCAGCAGTTCCGGACAGCACAATGAGCAGTTCTTC
TRBD2,TRBV4-3,.,TRBJ2-1,CASSQGGGLRSYNEQFF,TGCGCCAGCAGCCAAGGTGGGGGACTACGATCATACAATGAGCAGTTCTTC
TRBD1,TRBV7-2,.,TRBJ2-7,CASSSWDRGHYEQYF,TGTGCCAGCAGCTCCTGGGACAGGGGGCACTACGAGCAGTACTTC
TRBD1,TRBV9,.,TRBJ1-6,CASSEGQGRSYNSPLHF,TGTGCCAGCAGCGAGGGACAGGGAAGGTCCTATAATTCACCCCTCCACTTT
.,TRBV11-2,.,TRBJ2-4,CASSLKSDLGKNIQYF,TGTGCCAGCAGCTTAAAGAGCGACCTCGGCAAAAACATTCAGTACTTC
.,TRBV13,.,TRBJ2-3,CASRPGSSTSTDTQYF,TGTGCCAGCAGACCAGGCTCTAGTACTAGCACAGATACGCAGTATTTT
TRBD2,TRBV2,.,TRBJ2-2,CASSVPAGARNTGELFF,TGTGCCAGCAGTGTTCCAGCGGGGGCGAGAAACACCGGGGAGCTGTTTTTT
TRBD1,TRBV18,few,TRBJ1-5,CASSRRTGDSNQPQHF,TGTGCCAGCTCACGACGGACAGGAGATAGCAATCAGCCCCAGCATTTT
.,TRBV18,few,TRBJ2-1,CASSQIHASEQFF,TGTGCCAGCTCACAGATACATGCTTCTGAGCAGTTCTTC
.,TRBV9,few,TRBJ2-5,CASSVEREETQYF,TGTGCCAGCAGCGTAGAAAGGGAAGAGACCCAGTACTTC
.,TRBV7-2,.,TRBJ2-1,CASSFRGKGDEQFF,TGTGCCAGCAGCTTCCGGGGGAAGGGGGATGAGCAGTTCTTC
.,TRBV19,.,TRBJ2-6,CASRRSGANVLTF,TGTGCCAGTAGGCGCTCTGGGGCCAACGTCCTGACTTTC
.,TRBV18,.,TRBJ1-2,CASSPSVLILGGYTF,TGTGCCAGCTCACCATCGGTGTTGATATTGGGTGGCTACACCTTC
TRBD1,TRBV29-1,few,TRBJ2-1,CSVGQGYNEQFF,TGCAGCGTTGGACAGGGCTACAATGAGCAGTTCTTC
.,TRBV7-6,once,TRBJ2-2,CASSLEANTGELFF,TGTGCCAGCAGCTTAGAAGCGAACACCGGGGAGCTGTTTTTT
.,TRBV4-1,.,TRBJ2-4,CASSQEGLDKNIQYF,TGCGCCAGCAGCCAAGAAGGGTTGGACAAAAACATTCAGTACTTC
TRBD1,TRBV7-9,.,TRBJ1-4,CASSRGPANEKLFF,TGTGCCAGCTCTAGGGGGCCAGCTAATGAAAAACTGTTTTTT
.,TRBV7-2,few,TRBJ2-5,CASSFRPPETQYF,TGTGCCAGCAGCTTCAGGCCCCCCGAGACCCAGTACTTC
.,TRBV9,.,TRBJ2-3,CASSVSQLAADTQYF,TGTGCCAGCAGCGTAAGCCAACTAGCAGCAGATACGCAGTATTTT
.,TRBV4-1,.,TRBJ2-5,CASSQDQKTQYF,TGCGCCAGCAGCCAAGATCAAAAGACCCAGTACTTC
TRBD2,TRBV7-2,few,TRBJ2-5,CASLGREKETQYF,TGTGCCAGCCTCGGGAGGGAAAAAGAGACCCAGTACTTC
.,TRBV4-3,.,TRBJ2-3,CASSQDTGARGTDTQYF,TGCGCCAGCAGCCAAGATACGGGGGCGCGAGGCACAGATACGCAGTATTTT
TRBD1,TRBV9,few,TRBJ1-6,CASSVRGEVDSPLHF,TGTGCCAGCAGCGTCAGGGGGGAGGTCGATTCACCCCTCCACTTT
.,TRBV7-2,.,TRBJ1-1,CASSWGRDTEAFF,TGTGCCAGCAGCTGGGGACGGGACACTGAAGCTTTCTTT
TRBD2,TRBV7-3,few,TRBJ2-5,CASSFLAGVETQYF,TGTGCCAGCAGCTTCCTAGCGGGAGTGGAGACCCAGTACTTC
.,TRBV4-3,many,TRBJ2-1,CASSLQGNYNEQFF,TGCGCCAGCAGCCTCCAGGGTAACTACAATGAGCAGTTCTTC
.,TRBV21-1,.,TRBJ2-1,CASNVHNEQFF,TGTGCCAGCAATGTACACAATGAGCAGTTCTTC
.,TRBV6-4,few,TRBJ2-3,CASSATRGADTQYF,TGTGCCAGCAGTGCGACTAGGGGGGCAGATACGCAGTATTTT
.,TRBV5-1,few,TRBJ1-1,CASSLIGRVTEAFF,TGCGCCAGCAGCTTGATAGGTCGGGTCACTGAAGCTTTCTTT